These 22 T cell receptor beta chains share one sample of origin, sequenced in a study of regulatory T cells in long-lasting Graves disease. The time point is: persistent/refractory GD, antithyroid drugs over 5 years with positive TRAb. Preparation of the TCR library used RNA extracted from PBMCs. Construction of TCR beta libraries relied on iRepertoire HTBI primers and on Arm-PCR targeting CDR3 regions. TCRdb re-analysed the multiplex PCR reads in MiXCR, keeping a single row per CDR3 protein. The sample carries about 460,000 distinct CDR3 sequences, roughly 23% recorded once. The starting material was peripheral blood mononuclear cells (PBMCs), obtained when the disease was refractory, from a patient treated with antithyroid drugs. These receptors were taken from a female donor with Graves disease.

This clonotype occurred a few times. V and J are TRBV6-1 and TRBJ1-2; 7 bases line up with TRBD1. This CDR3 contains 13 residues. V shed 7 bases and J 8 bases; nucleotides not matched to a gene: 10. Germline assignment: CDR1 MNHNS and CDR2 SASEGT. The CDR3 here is CASTTTGLGGYTF. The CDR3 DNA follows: TGTGCCAGCACTACGACAGGGTTAGGAGGCTACACCTTC.

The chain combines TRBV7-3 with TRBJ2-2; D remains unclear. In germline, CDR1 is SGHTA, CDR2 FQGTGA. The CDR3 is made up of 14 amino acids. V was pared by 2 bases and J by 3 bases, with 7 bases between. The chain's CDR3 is CASSLARDTGELFF. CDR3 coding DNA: TGTGCCAGCAGCTTAGCAAGGGACACCGGGGAGCTGTTTTTT. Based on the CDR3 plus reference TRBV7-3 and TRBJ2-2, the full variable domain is GAGVSQTPSNKVTEKGKYVELRCDPISGHTALYWYRQSLGQGPEFLIYFQGTGAADDSGLPNDRFFAVRPEGSVSTLKIQRTERGDSAVYLCASSLARDTGELFFGEGSRLTVL.

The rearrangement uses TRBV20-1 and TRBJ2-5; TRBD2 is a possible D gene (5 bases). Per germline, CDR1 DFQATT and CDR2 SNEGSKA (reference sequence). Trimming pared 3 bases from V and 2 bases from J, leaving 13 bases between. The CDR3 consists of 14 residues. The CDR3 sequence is CSARGDGRQETQYF. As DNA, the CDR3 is TGCAGTGCTAGGGGAGATGGGAGACAAGAGACCCAGTACTTC.

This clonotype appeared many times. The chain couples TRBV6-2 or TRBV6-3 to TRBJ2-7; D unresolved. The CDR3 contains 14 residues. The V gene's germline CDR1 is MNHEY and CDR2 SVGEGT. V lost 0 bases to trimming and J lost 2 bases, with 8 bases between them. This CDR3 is CASSYSQITYEQYF. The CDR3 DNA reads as TGTGCCAGCAGTTACTCACAAATAACCTACGAGCAGTACTTC.

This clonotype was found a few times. CDR3 region: CASSLSEGGGRQYF. The DNA of the CDR3 is TGTGCCAGCAGCCTCAGTGAAGGGGGCGGAAGACAGTACTTC. The chain uses TRBV11-3 and TRBJ2-7; 7 bases agree with TRBD1. Germline CDR1 and CDR2: SGHNT and YENEEA. The CDR3 is made up of 14 amino acids. With V trimmed by 5 bases and J by 10 bases, 14 bases remained unmatched.

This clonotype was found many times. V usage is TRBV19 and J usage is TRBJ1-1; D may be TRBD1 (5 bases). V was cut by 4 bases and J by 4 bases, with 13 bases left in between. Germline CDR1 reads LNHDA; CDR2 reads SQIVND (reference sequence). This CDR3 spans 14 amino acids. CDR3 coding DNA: TGTGCCAGTAGTACTGACAGCGGCGGCACTGAAGCTTTCTTT. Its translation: CASSTDSGGTEAFF. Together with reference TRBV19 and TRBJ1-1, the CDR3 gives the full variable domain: DGGITQSPKYLFRKEGQNVTLSCEQNLNHDAMYWYRQDPGQGLRLIYYSQIVNDFQKGDIAEGYSVSREKKESFPLTVTSAQKNPTAFYLCASSTDSGGTEAFFGQGTRLTVV.

The CDR3 DNA is TGTGCCACCAGTGATTCCGACAGGGGGAACACCGGGGAGCTGTTTTTT. It yields the protein CATSDSDRGNTGELFF. J is TRBJ2-2 and V is TRBV24-1, with 8 bases that match TRBD1. With V trimmed by 2 bases and J by 1 base, 2 bases remained unmatched. The CDR3 contains 16 residues. The germline V gene has CDR1 KGHDR and CDR2 SFDVKD.

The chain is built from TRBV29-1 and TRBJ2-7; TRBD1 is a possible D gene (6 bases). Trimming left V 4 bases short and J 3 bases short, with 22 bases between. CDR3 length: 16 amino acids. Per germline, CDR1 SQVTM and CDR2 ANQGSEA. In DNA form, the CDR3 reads TGCAGCGTTGTTCGAGGGGGTCTGCTTAGGGACTACGAGCAGTACTTC. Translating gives CSVVRGGLLRDYEQYF.

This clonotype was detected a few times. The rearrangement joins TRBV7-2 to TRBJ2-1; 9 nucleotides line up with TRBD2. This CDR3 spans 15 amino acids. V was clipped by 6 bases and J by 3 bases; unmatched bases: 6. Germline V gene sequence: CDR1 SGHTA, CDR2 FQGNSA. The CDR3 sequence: CASRLLAGDYNEQFF. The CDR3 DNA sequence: TGTGCCAGCAGACTGTTAGCGGGAGACTACAATGAGCAGTTCTTC. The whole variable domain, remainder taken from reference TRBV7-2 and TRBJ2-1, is GAGVSQSPSNKVTEKGKDVELRCDPISGHTALYWYRQSLGQGLEFLIYFQGNSAPDKSGLPSDRFSAERTGGSVSTLTIQRTQQEDSAVYLCASRLLAGDYNEQFFGPGTRLTVL.

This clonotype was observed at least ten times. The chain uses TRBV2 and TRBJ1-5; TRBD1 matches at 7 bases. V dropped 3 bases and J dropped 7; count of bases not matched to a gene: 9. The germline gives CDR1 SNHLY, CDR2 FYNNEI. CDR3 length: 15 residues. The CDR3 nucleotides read TGTGCCAGCAGTGACCGGGACAGTGTCGACCAGCCCCAGCATTTT. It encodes CASSDRDSVDQPQHF.

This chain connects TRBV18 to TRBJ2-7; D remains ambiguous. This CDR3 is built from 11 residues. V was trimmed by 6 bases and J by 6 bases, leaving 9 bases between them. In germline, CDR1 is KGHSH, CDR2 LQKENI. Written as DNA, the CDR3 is TGTGCCAGCTCGAATAGGATCGAGCAGTACTTC. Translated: CASSNRIEQYF.

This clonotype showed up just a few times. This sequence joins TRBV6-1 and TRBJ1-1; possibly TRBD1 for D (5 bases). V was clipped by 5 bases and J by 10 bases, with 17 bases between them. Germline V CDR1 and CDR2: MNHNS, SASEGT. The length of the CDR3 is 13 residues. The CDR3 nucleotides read TGTGCCAGCAGTCCCGGGACCTGGGTGGGAGCTTTCTTT. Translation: CASSPGTWVGAFF.

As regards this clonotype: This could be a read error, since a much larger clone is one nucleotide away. The CDR3 reads CAISSSGTYGYTF. The CDR3 region has the DNA TGTGCCATCAGTTCCTCGGGGACGTATGGCTACACCTTC. The J gene is TRBJ1-2, the V gene TRBV28; possibly TRBD1 for D (5 bases). The CDR3 covers 13 residues. Germline lookup yields CDR1 MDHEN and CDR2 SYDVKM.

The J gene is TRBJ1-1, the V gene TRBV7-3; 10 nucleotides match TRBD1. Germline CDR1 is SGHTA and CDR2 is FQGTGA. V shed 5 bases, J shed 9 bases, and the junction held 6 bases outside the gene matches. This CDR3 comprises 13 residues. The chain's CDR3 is CASSPGTGAQAFF. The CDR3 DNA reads TGTGCCAGCAGCCCCGGGACAGGGGCCCAAGCTTTCTTT.

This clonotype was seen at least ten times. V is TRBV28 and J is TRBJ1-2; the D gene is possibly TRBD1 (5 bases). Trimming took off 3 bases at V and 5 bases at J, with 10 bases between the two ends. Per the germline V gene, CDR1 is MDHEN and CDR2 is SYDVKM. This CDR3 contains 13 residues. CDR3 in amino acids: CASSFVGGYGYTF. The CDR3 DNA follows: TGTGCCAGCAGTTTTGTTGGGGGGTATGGCTACACCTTC.

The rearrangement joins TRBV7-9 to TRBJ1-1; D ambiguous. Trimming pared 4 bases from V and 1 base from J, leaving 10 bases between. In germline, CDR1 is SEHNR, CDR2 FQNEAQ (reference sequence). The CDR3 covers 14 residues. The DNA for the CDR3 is TGTGCCAGCAGCTCAGGCGAGGGGAACACTGAAGCTTTCTTT. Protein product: CASSSGEGNTEAFF. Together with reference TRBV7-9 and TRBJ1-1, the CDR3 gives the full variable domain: DTGVSQNPRHKITKRGQNVTFRCDPISEHNRLYWYRQTLGQGPEFLTYFQNEAQLEKSRLLSDRFSAERPKGSFSTLEIQRTEQGDSAMYLCASSSGEGNTEAFFGQGTRLTVV.

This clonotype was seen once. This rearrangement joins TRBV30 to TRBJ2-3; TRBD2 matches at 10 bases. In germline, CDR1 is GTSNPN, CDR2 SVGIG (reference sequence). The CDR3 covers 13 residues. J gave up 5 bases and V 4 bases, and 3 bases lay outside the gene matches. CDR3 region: CAWTSSGGDTQYF. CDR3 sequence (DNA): TGTGCCTGGACGTCTAGCGGGGGAGATACGCAGTATTTT.

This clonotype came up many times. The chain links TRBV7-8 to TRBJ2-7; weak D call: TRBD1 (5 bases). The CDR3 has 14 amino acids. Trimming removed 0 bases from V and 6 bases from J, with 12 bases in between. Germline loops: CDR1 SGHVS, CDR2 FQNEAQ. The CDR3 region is CASSLAGLDTEQYF. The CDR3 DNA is TGTGCCAGCAGCTTAGCGGGGCTAGACACCGAGCAGTACTTC.

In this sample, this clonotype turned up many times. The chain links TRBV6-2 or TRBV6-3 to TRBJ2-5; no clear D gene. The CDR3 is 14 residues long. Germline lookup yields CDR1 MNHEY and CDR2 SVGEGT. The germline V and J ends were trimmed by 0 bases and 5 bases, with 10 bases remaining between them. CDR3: CASSYSAGRETQYF. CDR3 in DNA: TGTGCCAGCAGTTACTCGGCCGGCCGGGAGACCCAGTACTTC.

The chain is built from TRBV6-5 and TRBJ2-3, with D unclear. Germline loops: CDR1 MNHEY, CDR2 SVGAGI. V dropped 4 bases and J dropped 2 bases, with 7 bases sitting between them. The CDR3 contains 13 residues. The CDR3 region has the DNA TGTGCCAGCAGTTCAGTAAACACAGATACGCAGTATTTT. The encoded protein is CASSSVNTDTQYF.

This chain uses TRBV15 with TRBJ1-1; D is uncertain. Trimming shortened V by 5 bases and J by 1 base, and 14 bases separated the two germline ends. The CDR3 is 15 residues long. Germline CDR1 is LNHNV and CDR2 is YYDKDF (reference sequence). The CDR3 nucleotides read TGTGCCACCAGCCCTGGGCCCCTCAAGAACACTGAAGCTTTCTTT. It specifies CATSPGPLKNTEAFF.

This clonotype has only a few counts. DNA of the CDR3: TGTGCCAGCAGTGGCCGACCAGGGACCTACGAGCAGTACTTC. It translates to CASSGRPGTYEQYF. J is TRBJ2-7 and V is TRBV28; D possibly corresponds to TRBD1 (5 bases). The CDR3 runs 14 residues. Germline-derived CDR1 and CDR2 are MDHEN and SYDVKM. The V and J ends lost 5 bases and 2 bases respectively, with 13 bases between them. The whole variable domain, remainder taken from reference TRBV28 and TRBJ2-7, is DVKVTQSSRYLVKRTGEKVFLECVQDMDHENMFWYRQDPGLGLRLIYFSYDVKMKEKGDIPEGYSVSREKKERFSLILESASTNQTSMYLCASSGRPGTYEQYFGPGTRLTVT.